This T cell receptor (beta chain) is from a study of shared clonotypes between healthy human individuals. Deep level was the assay's run setting. Libraries were prepared by immunoSEQ multiplex PCR; TCRdb keeps only in-frame clonotypes and omits some of them. The table shows 2 million to 2.5 million clones, with under 97% occurring only once. The CDR3 runs 10 residues. Trimming stripped 3 bases from V and 5 bases from J, with 2 bases between. In germline, CDR1 is DFQATT, CDR2 SNEGSKA (reference sequence). CD4+ cells were split into CD45RA+ naive and CD45RA-negative memory subsets. The sequence came from a young man in good health. The chain recombines TRBV20-1 with TRBJ2-1; D ambiguous. Material: naive CD4+ T cells sorted from blood. Subset noted: CD45RA+ positively selected. CDR3 in DNA: TGCAGTGCTAGTGACAATGAGCAGTTCTTC. Translation: CSASDNEQFF.